This section outlines one T cell receptor beta chain sequence together with its context. What it recognizes is unknown. Generated by immunoSEQ multiplex PCR, the TCRdb table keeps only in-frame clones and is missing some. This sample's clone table lists about 140,000 clones. The data derive from a study of T cell responses to AZD1222 COVID-19 vaccine. Study-level findings and limits: The donor group comprised mostly white British people and more females; the analysis possibly underestimated clonal diversity.

Germline V lookup: CDR1 KGHDR, CDR2 SFDVKD. The V end lost 0 bases, the J end lost 3 bases, and 16 bases lay between the germline ends. This CDR3 spans 17 amino acids. This clonotype was obtained from an adult in good health. The V gene is TRBV24-1, the J gene TRBJ1-2; D remains unclear. Sequenced material: peripheral blood. For the CDR3, the DNA is TGTGCCACCAGTGATTTGCGGTCCAGAGGTGTGGACTATGGCTACACCTTC. Protein sequence: CATSDLRSRGVDYGYTF.